The rows below give T cell receptor beta chains drawn from one sample of a study of blood T cell repertoires in COVID-19. Sequenced by immunoSEQ multiplex PCR; TCRdb stores in-frame clones only, minus some. The sample shows approximately 360,000 clones, 70% to 90% of them seen only once. Sequenced sample: peripheral blood. All receptors come from a man aged 40-49 years with acute or convalescent COVID-19. Both conserved end residues are part of each CDR3. Fields, in order: clone size, V gene, D gene, J gene, CDR3 protein, CDR3 DNA. A D gene is named only where the DNA matches it firmly. Not every row has a clone size; where given, it reads once, few, many or a size class.

-	TRBV4-1	-	TRBJ1-4	CASSPGGRGALEKLFF	TGCGCCAGCAGCCCCGGGGGGAGGGGAGCACTAGAAAAACTGTTTTTT
-	TRBV10-1	-	TRBJ1-6	CASSPLGVFNSPLHF	TGCGCCAGCAGCCCCCTAGGGGTGTTTAATTCACCCCTCCACTTT
-	TRBV28	TRBD1	TRBJ1-5	CASSPGEGANQPQHF	TGTGCCAGCAGTCCGGGCGAGGGGGCCAATCAGCCCCAGCATTTT
-	TRBV6-5	TRBD1	TRBJ1-5	CASSYSGTGQPQHF	TGTGCCAGCAGTTACTCGGGGACAGGTCAGCCCCAGCATTTT
-	TRBV10-3	-	TRBJ1-2	CAISESKGEGYTF	TGTGCCATCAGTGAGTCGAAGGGGGAAGGCTACACCTTC
once	TRBV6-4	-	TRBJ1-1	CASRSRGENTEAFF	TGTGCCAGCAGGAGCAGGGGCGAGAACACTGAAGCTTTCTTT
-	TRBV3-1/TRBV3-2	-	TRBJ2-3	CASSQGVRYTDTQYF	TGTGCCAGCAGCCAAGGTGTCAGGTACACAGATACGCAGTATTTT
-	TRBV11-2	-	TRBJ2-5	CASSLRFYRDGFSETQYF	TGTGCCAGCAGCTTGAGATTTTACAGGGACGGTTTTTCGGAGACCCAGTACTTC
-	TRBV6-6	TRBD2	TRBJ2-1	CASSLEGGSSYNEQFF	TGTGCCAGCAGCTTGGAAGGCGGGAGCTCCTACAATGAGCAGTTCTTC
-	TRBV7-9	TRBD1	TRBJ2-2	CASSSGTGRTGELFF	TGTGCCAGCAGCTCCGGGACAGGGCGCACCGGGGAGCTGTTTTTT
-	TRBV11-2	TRBD2	TRBJ2-1	CASSLSGTRGGNEQFF	TGTGCCAGCAGCTTATCCGGGACTAGGGGGGGGAATGAGCAGTTCTTC
-	TRBV11-3	-	TRBJ2-3	CASSLGSSTDTQYF	TGTGCCAGCAGCTTAGGGAGTAGCACAGATACGCAGTATTTT
-	TRBV3-1/TRBV3-2	TRBD1	TRBJ1-2	CASTRQGTTNYGYTF	TGTGCCAGCACCAGACAGGGCACTACTAACTATGGCTACACCTTC